This TCR beta chain emerged from a study of CD4 T cells in relation to SARS-CoV-2 and coronaviruses. Study in general: Convalescent donors were aged roughly 20 to 80, with median approximately 39 years. Study results and limitations: Roughly 65% of donors had memory CD4+ clonotypes crossrecognizing SARS-CoV-2 and common cold coronavirus spike. Crossreactive clones expanded significantly less to SARS-CoV-2 than monoreactive clones.

Survey-level TCR-beta sequencing used DNA from CEF-cultured naive and memory CD4+ T cells. Sequencing used immunoSEQ multiplex PCR; TCRdb keeps in-frame clones, though not all of them. The sample lists 35,000 or so clones, 77% occurring once. In regard to this clone: Antigen: not known.

The trim removed 0 bases at V and 2 bases at J, leaving 6 bases unmatched. Germline V CDR1 and CDR2: MNHEY, SVGEGT. The CDR3 has 17 residues. The genes are TRBV6-2 or TRBV6-3 and TRBJ2-5; 10 bases map to TRBD2. The sequenced material came from memory CD4+ T cells from PBMCs, cultured in vitro. The TCR sequence derives from an adult with COVID-19. In DNA form, the CDR3 reads TGTGCCAGCAGTTACTCTGTGACTAGCGGGTATCAAGAGACCCAGTACTTC. It translates to CASSYSVTSGYQETQYF.